The next 4 T cell receptor beta chains were all read from a single sample in a study of Ad26.COV2.S vaccination and SARS-CoV-2 variants. Only in-frame clones appear in the TCRdb table, and some are missing; sequencing was by immunoSEQ multiplex PCR. Of 450,000 to 550,000 clones detected, nearly 90% appear once; the ten largest clones hold over 2%. Indicated treatment: some 20 received Ad26.COV2.S at low or high dose, single or two shots; about 5 received placebo; per-sample allocation not given. Samples analyzed were those drawn on day 63 after the first vaccine or placebo injection. The source was peripheral blood, collected in a trial of Ad26.COV2.S vaccine versus placebo. These receptors were collected from a person aged 18-60 years who received the Ad26.COV2.S COVID-19 vaccine or a placebo.

This sequence joins TRBV4-3 and TRBJ2-7, with TRBD2 matching over 7 bases. In germline, CDR1 is LGHNA, CDR2 YSLEER. This CDR3 has 19 residues. With 4 bases clipped from V and 1 base from J, the junction kept 19 bases outside the gene matches. The DNA of the CDR3 is TGCGCCAGCAGCCGCGAAGGGGAAGGCGGGAGCCACCGTTCCTACGAGCAGTACGTC. Amino acids: CASSREGEGGSHRSYEQYV.

The CDR3 region is CSASRAGVEGELFF. The CDR3 bases are TGCAGTGCTAGTCGAGCGGGAGTAGAAGGGGAGCTGTTTTTT. The chain couples TRBV20-1 to TRBJ2-2, with 8 positions matching TRBD2. The CDR3 has 14 amino acids. From germline, CDR1 is DFQATT and CDR2 SNEGSKA (reference sequence). Unmatched junction bases numbered 8, after V lost 3 bases and J lost 8 bases.

This clone has just one count. The rearrangement uses TRBV28 and TRBJ1-6, with a possible D match to TRBD1 (5 bases). V was cut by 7 bases and J by 9 bases, with 22 bases left in between. Germline V lookup: CDR1 MDHEN, CDR2 SYDVKM. The CDR3 spans 16 residues. The DNA of the CDR3 is TGTGCCAGCACCCAACCGGGGACCGCCACCCTTTCACCCCTCCACTTT. This translates into CASTQPGTATLSPLHF.

The chain couples TRBV19 to TRBJ2-5; D not resolved. V dropped 7 bases and J dropped 4 bases, with 13 bases sitting between them. CDR3 length: 13 amino acids. Germline V gene data show CDR1 as LNHDA and CDR2 as SQIVND (reference sequence). Here the CDR3 reads CASTVSTGETQYF. The CDR3 DNA is TGTGCCAGTACTGTCTCAACCGGAGAGACCCAGTACTTC.